Shown below are 19 T cell receptor beta chains from a single sample sequenced in a study of blood T cell repertoires in COVID-19. Generated by immunoSEQ multiplex PCR, the TCRdb table keeps only in-frame clones and is missing some. The sample yields about 270,000 clones, approximately 86% seen once. Material for sequencing was peripheral blood. The receptor source for this set is a young woman with acute or convalescent COVID-19.

V gene TRBV30 combines with J gene TRBJ2-7; 9 nucleotides align to TRBD1. From germline, CDR1 is GTSNPN and CDR2 SVGIG (reference sequence). V was pared by 5 bases and J by 4 bases, with 6 bases of the junction left unmatched. This CDR3 contains 13 residues. CDR3 nucleotides: TGTGCCTGGGCCTCGGGACAGGGTTACGAGCAGTACTTC. It codes for CAWASGQGYEQYF.

The rearrangement links TRBV3-1 (or the pseudogene TRBV3-2) to TRBJ2-2; 9 nucleotides align to TRBD2. This CDR3 is 14 amino acids long. V lost 5 bases and J lost 7; bases outside the gene matches: 5. CDR1 is LGHDT and CDR2 is YNNKEL in the germline V gene (reference sequence). The DNA for the CDR3 is TGTGCCAGCAGCTCAAGCGGGAGGAGCGGGGAGCTGTTTTTT. Protein: CASSSSGRSGELFF.

The CDR3 DNA sequence: TGTGCCAGCACACAGGCGCCCATTGGTGAAGCTTTCTTT. It specifies CASTQAPIGEAFF. The chain is built from TRBV19 and TRBJ1-1, with D perhaps TRBD1 (5 bases). CDR1 is LNHDA and CDR2 is SQIVND in the germline V gene (reference sequence). V lost 9 bases to trimming and J lost 7 bases, with 18 bases between them. The CDR3 covers 13 residues.

This chain uses TRBV28 with TRBJ2-5, with 7 bases lining up with TRBD1. The V and J ends lost 4 bases and 6 bases, in that order; junction bases with no gene match: 11. Germline values: CDR1 MDHEN, CDR2 SYDVKM. The CDR3 covers 15 residues. CDR3 loop: CASSSPRGGVKTQYF. The DNA for the CDR3 is TGTGCCAGCAGTTCCCCCCGAGGGGGCGTTAAGACCCAGTACTTC. The full variable domain, with the rest looked up from reference TRBV28 and TRBJ2-5, is DVKVTQSSRYLVKRTGEKVFLECVQDMDHENMFWYRQDPGLGLRLIYFSYDVKMKEKGDIPEGYSVSREKKERFSLILESASTNQTSMYLCASSSPRGGVKTQYFGPGTRLLVL.

The chain couples TRBV10-3 to TRBJ2-2; D unclear. This CDR3 is 15 amino acids long. Germline loops: CDR1 ENHRY, CDR2 SYGVKD. V lost 2 bases and J lost 1, with 8 bases in between. CDR3: CAISEDRQNTGELFF. CDR3 coding DNA: TGTGCCATCAGTGAGGACCGACAGAACACCGGGGAGCTGTTTTTT.

The chain recombines TRBV7-2 with TRBJ1-3; weak D call: TRBD1 (6 bases). This CDR3 contains 14 residues. Germline V lookup: CDR1 SGHTA, CDR2 FQGNSA. The V end was cut by 4 bases, the J end by 3 bases, with 10 bases between. CDR3 sequence (DNA): TGTGCCAGCAGCTCAGGACAGAGTGGAAACACCATATATTTT. It translates to CASSSGQSGNTIYF. Combining the CDR3 with reference TRBV7-2 and TRBJ1-3 gives the whole variable domain GAGVSQSPSNKVTEKGKDVELRCDPISGHTALYWYRQSLGQGLEFLIYFQGNSAPDKSGLPSDRFSAERTGGSVSTLTIQRTQQEDSAVYLCASSSGQSGNTIYFGEGSWLTVV.

This chain joins TRBV4-3 and TRBJ1-4; 7 positions agree with TRBD1. This CDR3 is built from 14 residues. Losses at the gene ends were 0 bases for V and 8 bases for J; bases not matched to a gene: 3. The germline V gene encodes CDR1 LGHNA and CDR2 YSLEER. The CDR3 DNA is TGCGCCAGCAGCCAAGATAGACAGGGAGAAAAACTGTTTTTT. It translates to CASSQDRQGEKLFF.

The chain has TRBV30 and TRBJ2-7; no firm D call. This CDR3 has 12 amino acids. Germline CDR1 reads GTSNPN; CDR2 reads SVGIG (reference sequence). V was pared by 2 bases and J by 1 base, with 6 bases between. The CDR3 loop is CAWSSFSYEQYF. In nucleotides, the CDR3 is TGTGCCTGGAGTTCTTTTTCCTACGAGCAGTACTTC.

In its sample, this clone was seen once. The J gene is TRBJ1-2, the V gene TRBV7-8; possibly TRBD1 for D (6 bases). The CDR3 consists of 15 residues. Per germline, CDR1 SGHVS and CDR2 FQNEAQ. V was cut by 5 bases and J by 4 bases, with 17 bases left in between. The CDR3 protein is CASSTMGAEGYGYTF. CDR3 nucleotides: TGTGCCAGCAGCACGATGGGGGCAGAGGGCTATGGCTACACCTTC.

This clone was counted a single time. The J gene is TRBJ2-7, the V gene TRBV25-1, with TRBD2 matching 8 bases. The CDR3 sequence is 13 residues long. CDR1 is MGHDK and CDR2 is SYGVNS in the germline V gene. J was trimmed by 0 bases and V by 5 bases; bases with no gene match: 0. CDR3 protein: CASSRGGSYEQYF. The CDR3 DNA sequence: TGTGCCAGCAGTCGGGGGGGCTCCTACGAGCAGTACTTC.

This chain uses TRBV11-2 with TRBJ1-6; D is undetermined. The CDR3 is 13 residues long. Germline CDR1 reads SGHAT; CDR2 reads FQNNGV. V dropped 5 bases and J dropped 7 bases, with 9 bases sitting between them. CDR3 nucleotide sequence: TGTGCCAGCAGCCAATACAGCAATTCACCCCTCCACTTT. It encodes CASSQYSNSPLHF. The complete variable domain, with remaining parts taken from reference TRBV11-2 and TRBJ1-6, reads EAGVAQSPRYKIIEKRQSVAFWCNPISGHATLYWYQQILGQGPKLLIQFQNNGVVDDSQLPKDRFSAERLKGVDSTLKIQPAKLEDSAVYLCASSQYSNSPLHFGNGTRLTVT.

CDR3 sequence (DNA): TGTGCCAGCAGTGAAATCCCCGACAGGGGGCTTGCTGGAAACACCATATATTTT. Its protein is CASSEIPDRGLAGNTIYF. The J gene is TRBJ1-3, the V gene TRBV2; 10 positions agree with TRBD1. The CDR3 has 18 residues. V was pared by 2 bases and J by 2 bases, with 9 bases of the junction left unmatched. Germline CDR1 and CDR2: SNHLY and FYNNEI.

V gene TRBV6-5 combines with J gene TRBJ1-1; possibly TRBD1 for D (6 bases). V was clipped by 6 bases and J by 4 bases, with 15 bases between them. The germline CDR1 and CDR2 sequences are MNHEY and SVGAGI. There are 14 residues in the CDR3. CDR3 nucleotide sequence: TGTGCCAGCAGACCACAGGGTGGAGGCACTGAAGCTTTCTTT. The encoded protein is CASRPQGGGTEAFF.

The gene calls are TRBV6-5 and TRBJ1-6; no definite D call. CDR1 and CDR2 (germline): MNHEY, SVGAGI. V lost 5 bases and J 8 bases, leaving 4 bases between the germline ends. The CDR3 spans 11 residues. The CDR3 nucleotides are TGTGCCAGCAGTCCAGATTCACCCCTCCACTTT. This encodes CASSPDSPLHF.

The chain employs TRBV3-1 (or the pseudogene TRBV3-2) and TRBJ2-1; D perhaps matches TRBD2 (6 bases). Trimming left V 0 bases short and J 1 base short, with 13 bases between. CDR1 is LGHDT, CDR2 YNNKEL, per germline (reference sequence). CDR3 size: 17 residues. This chain's CDR3 is CASSQDGVGGSYNEQFF. CDR3 DNA: TGTGCCAGCAGCCAAGATGGAGTGGGAGGTTCCTACAATGAGCAGTTCTTC.

The chain carries TRBV19 and TRBJ1-2; 9 bases match TRBD1. V was clipped by 3 bases and J by 3 bases; unmatched bases: 8. The CDR3 has 16 amino acids. The germline gives CDR1 LNHDA, CDR2 SQIVND (reference sequence). CDR3 sequence: CASSIHTGGADYGYTF. CDR3 sequence (DNA): TGTGCCAGTAGTATTCATACAGGGGGCGCGGACTATGGCTACACCTTC.

V gene TRBV4-3 combines with J gene TRBJ2-6, with D maybe TRBD1 (6 bases). CDR1 is LGHNA and CDR2 is YSLEER in the germline V gene. CDR3 length: 16 residues. V lost 2 bases and J 1 base, leaving 9 bases between the germline ends. The CDR3 DNA follows: TGCGCCAGCAGCCAAAATGGACAGTCTGGGGCCAACGTCCTGACTTTC. Protein product: CASSQNGQSGANVLTF.

This chain links TRBV18 with TRBJ2-5; the match to TRBD2 covers 7 bases. The CDR3 has 15 residues. CDR1 is KGHSH, CDR2 LQKENI, per germline. The V and J ends lost 0 bases and 5 bases, in that order; junction bases with no gene match: 6. The CDR3 region is CASSPPAGAWETQYF. For the CDR3, the DNA is TGTGCCAGCTCACCACCGGCGGGAGCGTGGGAGACCCAGTACTTC.

The chain links TRBV3-1 (or the pseudogene TRBV3-2) to TRBJ2-7; 8 bases match TRBD2. The V and J ends lost 2 bases and 3 bases, in that order; junction bases with no gene match: 15. The CDR3 has 18 amino acids. Germline lookup yields CDR1 LGHDT and CDR2 YNNKEL (reference sequence). The CDR3 DNA is TGTGCCAGCAGCCAACGGGTGCGGCGGGAGGTGTTAGGCTACGAGCAGTACTTC. This codes for CASSQRVRREVLGYEQYF.